The 14 T cell receptor beta chains listed next were all sequenced from one sample in a study of blood T cell repertoires in COVID-19. Here immunoSEQ multiplex PCR was the method, and the copy in TCRdb shows in-frame clones only, minus some. The sample records 25,000 to 35,000 clones, roughly 85% being singletons. Sequencing was carried out using peripheral blood. Receptor source: a human donor in a cohort sampled during active COVID-19.

The chain is built from TRBV27 and TRBJ1-4; perhaps TRBD1 as D (6 bases). The CDR3 runs to 14 residues. The V end was cut by 4 bases, the J end by 8 bases, with 14 bases between. CDR1 is MNHEY and CDR2 is SMNVEV in the germline V gene (reference sequence). The CDR3 bases are TGTGCCAGCAGTTCCCAGGGGAGACGGGAAAAACTGTTTTTT. The encoded protein is CASSSQGRREKLFF.

This rearrangement joins TRBV24-1 to TRBJ2-5; 8 bases map to TRBD2. V lost 3 bases, J lost 1 base, and 3 bases stayed unmatched. The CDR3 consists of 15 residues. Germline V gives CDR1 KGHDR, CDR2 SFDVKD. In DNA, the CDR3 is TGTGCCACCAGTGATCACGGGGGGGGCCAAGAGACCCAGTACTTC. Its protein is CATSDHGGGQETQYF.

The V call is TRBV5-1, the J call TRBJ2-7; the match to TRBD2 covers 10 bases. After removal of 0 bases from V and 5 bases from J, the junction contained 5 bases not matched to a gene. The CDR3 length is 15 residues. The germline gives CDR1 SGHRS, CDR2 YFSETQ. The CDR3 loop is CASSLAASGGDEQYF. CDR3 sequence (DNA): TGCGCCAGCAGCTTGGCGGCAAGCGGGGGGGACGAGCAGTACTTC. The variable domain in full, with the rest retrieved from reference TRBV5-1 and TRBJ2-7, is KAGVTQTPRYLIKTRGQQVTLSCSPISGHRSVSWYQQTPGQGLQFLFEYFSETQRNKGNFPGRFSGRQFSNSRSEMNVSTLELGDSALYLCASSLAASGGDEQYFGPGTRLTVT.

This clone was observed a handful of times. The CDR3 DNA is TGTGCCACCAGCCAGGGGTATAACGGGGAGCTGTTTTTT. Residues: CATSQGYNGELFF. The V and J genes are TRBV24-1 and TRBJ2-2; D may be TRBD1 (6 bases). The CDR3 is made up of 13 amino acids. V was clipped by 7 bases and J by 7 bases, with 12 bases between them. Germline-derived CDR1 and CDR2 are KGHDR and SFDVKD.

V usage is TRBV2 and J usage is TRBJ2-3; TRBD2 matches at 8 bases. J was trimmed by 7 bases and V by 4 bases; bases with no gene match: 10. Germline CDR1 is SNHLY and CDR2 is FYNNEI. This CDR3 region has 15 residues. The CDR3 here is CASSALTGGPNTQYF. DNA of the CDR3: TGTGCCAGCAGTGCACTTACGGGGGGGCCGAATACGCAGTATTTT.

The V and J genes are TRBV27 and TRBJ2-7; TRBD2 matches at 11 bases. The CDR3 runs to 15 residues. Germline trimming cut 7 bases from V and 0 bases from J; bases unmatched to any gene: 5. Looked up from germline, CDR1 is MNHEY and CDR2 is SMNVEV (reference sequence). The CDR3 DNA sequence: TGTGCCAGCAAAATAGCGGGGGGGCTCTCCTACGAGCAGTACTTC. Amino acid sequence: CASKIAGGLSYEQYF.

The CDR3 region has the DNA TGTGCCAGCAGCTGGACAGGGGGGTCCTACGAGCAGTACTTC. This codes for CASSWTGGSYEQYF. The J gene is TRBJ2-7, the V gene TRBV14, with 10 positions matching TRBD1. The CDR3 runs 14 residues. Trimming took 5 bases from V and 1 from J; bases not matched to a gene: 2. The V gene's germline CDR1 is SGHDN and CDR2 FVKESK.

This chain links TRBV6-1 with TRBJ2-5; D may be TRBD1 (6 bases). The CDR3 totals 15 residues. Germline CDR1 MNHNS, CDR2 SASEGT. V shed 2 bases and J shed 4 bases, with 14 bases lying between them. The CDR3 nucleotides are TGTGCCAGCAGTGAACACGGCAGGGGTGGAGAGACCCAGTACTTC. Protein sequence: CASSEHGRGGETQYF.

This clone was seen more than once but under ten times. The chain joins TRBV6-2 or TRBV6-3 to TRBJ1-5; D unclear. Germline CDR1 is MNHEY and CDR2 is SVGEGT. The V gene lost 6 bases and the J gene lost 3 bases, with 15 bases spanning the gap. The CDR3 totals 15 residues. The chain's CDR3 is CASSPWVAVNQPQHF. The DNA of the CDR3 is TGTGCCAGCAGCCCCTGGGTGGCGGTCAATCAGCCCCAGCATTTT.

The gene calls are TRBV4-1 and TRBJ2-7; the match to TRBD2 covers 12 bases. From germline, CDR1 is MGHRA and CDR2 YSYEKL. V shed 0 bases and J 4 bases; nucleotides not matched to a gene: 4. This CDR3 spans 16 amino acids. Here the CDR3 reads CASSQDPSGGAYEQYF. The CDR3 nucleotides read TGCGCCAGCAGCCAAGATCCTAGCGGGGGGGCATACGAGCAGTACTTC.

This rearrangement joins TRBV11-2 to TRBJ1-3; no clear D. CDR1 is SGHAT, CDR2 FQNNGV, per germline. The germline V and J ends were trimmed by 0 bases and 0 bases, with 6 bases remaining between them. This CDR3 is 15 amino acids long. The CDR3 nucleotides are TGTGCCAGCAGCTTAGACACTTTCTCTGGAAACACCATATATTTT. Protein sequence: CASSLDTFSGNTIYF.

This clone showed up just once. This sequence joins TRBV7-9 and TRBJ1-2; TRBD1 agrees at 8 bases. The J segment lost 2 bases and the V segment lost 2 bases, leaving 1 base of the junction unmatched. CDR3 length: 14 amino acids. Germline V lookup: CDR1 SEHNR, CDR2 FQNEAQ (reference sequence). DNA for the CDR3: TGTGCCAGCAGCTTACGACAGGGGAACTATGGCTACACCTTC. Its translation: CASSLRQGNYGYTF.

The chain combines TRBV7-8 with TRBJ1-4; D gene ambiguous. In germline, CDR1 is SGHVS, CDR2 FQNEAQ. V was cut by 2 bases and J by 6 bases, with 7 bases left in between. The CDR3 has 13 residues. For the CDR3, the DNA is TGTGCCAGCAGCTTACTCCCCTATGAAAAACTGTTTTTT. It specifies CASSLLPYEKLFF.

The chain uses TRBV5-1 and TRBJ2-1; D not resolved. Germline V gene data show CDR1 as SGHRS and CDR2 as YFSETQ. The length of the CDR3 is 15 residues. Trimming stripped 1 base from V and 5 bases from J, with 13 bases between. The CDR3 DNA reads TGCGCCAGCAGCTTGACTTCCCCACGCGACAATGAGCAGTTCTTC. It yields the protein CASSLTSPRDNEQFF.